These 28 T cell receptor beta chains were all obtained from the same sample, sequenced in a study of identical twins. Via MiXCR, TCRdb re-called the 5' RACE reads, giving one row per CDR3 protein. Among approximately 1.8 million distinct CDR3 sequences listed, roughly 35% were seen once. Specimen: cord blood. All receptors come from a newborn girl in good health.

This clonotype has more than one count but fewer than ten. The J gene is TRBJ1-5, the V gene TRBV19, with D maybe TRBD1 (6 bases). The germline V gene has CDR1 LNHDA and CDR2 SQIVND (reference sequence). This CDR3 is 12 amino acids long. V shed 6 bases and J shed 5 bases, with 8 bases lying between them. The DNA of the CDR3 is TGTGCCAGTAGAAGGGGGGATCAGCCCCAGCATTTT. It encodes CASRRGDQPQHF.

The gene calls are TRBV20-1 and TRBJ1-1; 7 bases agree with TRBD1. Germline lookup yields CDR1 DFQATT and CDR2 SNEGSKA (reference sequence). The junction had 6 bases not matched to a gene; V was cut back by 6 bases and J by 2 bases. This CDR3 is 13 amino acids long. CDR3 protein: CSAMGQSNTEAFF. The CDR3 DNA reads as TGCAGTGCCATGGGACAGAGTAACACTGAAGCTTTCTTT.

The rearrangement uses TRBV29-1 and TRBJ2-7; D is possibly TRBD1 (7 bases). The CDR3 extends over 12 amino acids. CDR1 is SQVTM and CDR2 is ANQGSEA in the germline V gene. With 5 bases removed from V and 2 bases from J, the gap between germline ends came to 10 bases. This CDR3 is CSVQGGPYEQYF. DNA of the CDR3: TGCAGCGTTCAGGGGGGCCCCTACGAGCAGTACTTC.

This clonotype was seen a handful of times. V usage is TRBV25-1 and J usage is TRBJ2-5; 11 positions agree with TRBD2. V shed 6 bases and J 5 bases; nucleotides not matched to a gene: 8. This CDR3 has 15 residues. Per germline, CDR1 MGHDK and CDR2 SYGVNS. The CDR3 sequence: CASRPRLAGSETQYF. CDR3 nucleotides: TGTGCCAGCAGGCCCAGACTAGCGGGAAGCGAGACCCAGTACTTC.

This clonotype turned up a few times. This chain joins TRBV2 and TRBJ2-1; tentatively, D is TRBD2 (6 bases). The V end was cut by 6 bases, the J end by 4 bases, with 22 bases between. CDR3 size: 17 residues. Germline V gene sequence: CDR1 SNHLY, CDR2 FYNNEI. The CDR3 loop is CASSEKPSGRRYNEQFF. The CDR3 bases are TGTGCCAGCAGCGAAAAGCCGAGCGGGCGACGATACAATGAGCAGTTCTTC.

V is TRBV7-9 and J is TRBJ1-2; D uncertain. The V end was cut by 3 bases, the J end by 8 bases, with 16 bases between. There are 14 residues in the CDR3. CDR1 and CDR2 (germline): SEHNR, FQNEAQ (reference sequence). The CDR3 protein is CASSFGTFRRGYTF. The CDR3 DNA reads as TGTGCCAGCAGCTTTGGAACCTTCCGACGGGGCTACACCTTC.

This clonotype showed up just a few times. The gene calls are TRBV30 and TRBJ1-2; tentative D call: TRBD1 (5 bases). The CDR3 consists of 13 residues. Between the trimmed V and J ends, which lost 4 bases and 1 base, there was a span of 10 bases. Germline V lookup: CDR1 GTSNPN, CDR2 SVGIG (reference sequence). CDR3 sequence: CAWKQDNNYGYTF. DNA of the CDR3: TGTGCCTGGAAGCAGGACAATAACTATGGCTACACCTTC.

V and J are TRBV5-6 and TRBJ2-5, with 11 bases fitting TRBD1. This CDR3 region has 16 residues. The V segment lost 3 bases and the J segment 5 bases; nucleotides outside the gene matches: 9. CDR1 and CDR2 (germline): SGHDT, YYEEEE. Here the CDR3 DNA reads TGTGCCAGCAGCTGGGGGACAGGGGGTGCCCGGGAGACCCAGTACTTC. This sequence encodes CASSWGTGGARETQYF.

This clonotype was counted only a few times. The rearrangement joins TRBV7-2 to TRBJ1-4; possibly TRBD1 for D (5 bases). V was trimmed by 5 bases and J by 7 bases, leaving 17 bases between them. CDR1 is SGHTA and CDR2 is FQGNSA in the germline V gene. The CDR3 length is 15 residues. Here the CDR3 reads CASSPSGGGTEKLFF. CDR3 in DNA: TGTGCCAGCAGCCCTTCGGGAGGCGGGACTGAAAAACTGTTTTTT. Based on the CDR3 plus reference TRBV7-2 and TRBJ1-4, the full variable domain is GAGVSQSPSNKVTEKGKDVELRCDPISGHTALYWYRQSLGQGLEFLIYFQGNSAPDKSGLPSDRFSAERTGGSVSTLTIQRTQQEDSAVYLCASSPSGGGTEKLFFGSGTQLSVL.

This clonotype was observed a single time. Germline and junction disagree at one end, which may indicate a read error. CDR3 residues: CVSSQGWASTDTQYF. The CDR3 bases are TGTGTCAGCAGCCAAGGTTGGGCAAGCACAGATACGCAGTATTTT. V usage is TRBV14 and J usage is TRBJ2-3; D gene ambiguous. CDR3 length: 15 residues. Germline lookup yields CDR1 SGHDN and CDR2 FVKESK.

This clonotype was seen more than once but under ten times. The chain recombines TRBV29-1 with TRBJ2-3; TRBD2 matches 11 bases. Per the germline V gene, CDR1 is SQVTM and CDR2 is ANQGSEA. V shed 1 base and J 0 bases; nucleotides not matched to a gene: 9. The CDR3 length is 18 residues. CDR3 sequence: CSVEVVSGGDSSTDTQYF. CDR3 DNA sequence: TGCAGCGTTGAAGTGGTTAGCGGGGGGGATTCTAGCACAGATACGCAGTATTTT.

In this sample, this clonotype turned up a few times. The CDR3 bases are TGTGCCAGCAGCCAAGCGGTGCGACAGGGGAGATCCTATAATTCACCCCTCCACTTT. Residues: CASSQAVRQGRSYNSPLHF. The chain combines TRBV14 with TRBJ1-6, with 8 bases identical to TRBD1. This CDR3 is built from 19 residues. Germline V gives CDR1 SGHDN, CDR2 FVKESK. J lost 1 base, V lost 1 base, and 9 bases had no gene match.

In this sample, this clonotype turned up once. The chain couples TRBV28 to TRBJ1-5, with 7 bases aligning to TRBD1. This CDR3 has 19 residues. The trim removed 3 bases at V and 6 bases at J, leaving 20 bases unmatched. Germline V lookup: CDR1 MDHEN, CDR2 SYDVKM. The chain's CDR3 is CASSFSLGEGQNPGQPQHF. The CDR3 DNA follows: TGTGCCAGCAGTTTCAGTTTAGGTGAGGGACAGAATCCTGGTCAGCCCCAGCATTTT.

This clonotype was observed a handful of times. The rearrangement links TRBV12-3 or TRBV12-4 to TRBJ1-6, with D uncertain. The CDR3 is made up of 15 amino acids. Deletions cut 5 bases from V and 5 bases from J, with 13 bases between. The CDR3 sequence: CASSPDTLNNSPLHF. CDR3 coding DNA: TGTGCCAGCAGTCCTGACACCCTAAATAATTCACCCCTCCACTTT.

V and J are TRBV10-3 and TRBJ2-3; 11 positions match TRBD1. J was trimmed by 4 bases and V by 1 base; bases with no gene match: 1. This CDR3 has 15 residues. From germline, CDR1 is ENHRY and CDR2 SYGVKD. For the CDR3, the DNA is TGTGCCATCAGTGAGTGGGACAGGGGGGCAGATACGCAGTATTTT. Amino acids: CAISEWDRGADTQYF.

V usage is TRBV27 and J usage is TRBJ2-7, with 7 bases fitting TRBD2. Per germline, CDR1 MNHEY and CDR2 SMNVEV (reference sequence). J was trimmed by 1 base and V by 0 bases; bases with no gene match: 9. This CDR3 contains 17 residues. For the CDR3, the DNA is TGTGCCAGCAGTTTATCGAGTGGGCGGGAGATATCCTACGAGCAGTACTTC. It yields the protein CASSLSSGREISYEQYF.

This clonotype was seen a few times. V is TRBV28 and J is TRBJ2-1, with a possible D match to TRBD1 (5 bases). Germline V lookup: CDR1 MDHEN, CDR2 SYDVKM. Trimming cost V 7 bases and J 8 bases, with 12 bases left between them. The CDR3 spans 12 residues. CDR3: CASNAREHEQFF. The CDR3 coding sequence is TGTGCCAGCAACGCCAGGGAACATGAGCAGTTCTTC.

There are many counts of this clonotype. The chain combines TRBV5-1 with TRBJ2-3; 10 positions match TRBD2. V lost 3 bases, J lost 0 bases, and 1 base stayed unmatched. CDR3 length: 15 residues. The germline gives CDR1 SGHRS, CDR2 YFSETQ. This CDR3 is CASSSSGSSTDTQYF. CDR3 bases: TGCGCCAGCAGCTCTAGCGGGAGTAGCACAGATACGCAGTATTTT. The variable domain in full, completed from reference TRBV5-1 and TRBJ2-3, reads KAGVTQTPRYLIKTRGQQVTLSCSPISGHRSVSWYQQTPGQGLQFLFEYFSETQRNKGNFPGRFSGRQFSNSRSEMNVSTLELGDSALYLCASSSSGSSTDTQYFGPGTRLTVL.

This clonotype has more than one count but fewer than ten. V is TRBV20-1 and J is TRBJ2-1, with D perhaps matching TRBD2 (6 bases). V shed 5 bases and J shed 2 bases, with 10 bases lying between them. The germline gives CDR1 DFQATT, CDR2 SNEGSKA (reference sequence). The CDR3 loop spans 13 amino acids. This CDR3 reads CSASEGAYNEQFF. Written as DNA, the CDR3 is TGCAGTGCTTCGGAGGGAGCCTACAATGAGCAGTTCTTC.

V is TRBV28 and J is TRBJ2-1, with TRBD2 identical over 9 bases. V was clipped by 6 bases and J by 0 bases; unmatched bases: 18. The CDR3 totals 20 residues. CDR1 MDHEN and CDR2 SYDVKM come from the germline V gene. The CDR3 reads CASSLPLAGQTSSSYNEQFF. The CDR3 region has the DNA TGTGCCAGCAGCCTCCCCCTAGCGGGACAGACCTCGAGCTCCTACAATGAGCAGTTCTTC.

This clonotype was seen at least ten times. A much larger clone differs by one base, so this may be a read error. The gene calls are TRBV9 and TRBJ1-2; TRBD1 matches 7 bases. Germline CDR1 and CDR2: SGDLS and YYNGEE. Losses at the gene ends were 0 bases for V and 7 bases for J; bases not matched to a gene: 0. The length of the CDR3 is 12 residues. The DNA of the CDR3 is TGTGCCAGCAGCGTAGGACAGGGTGGCTACACCTTC. Protein: CASSVGQGGYTF.

The J gene is TRBJ2-3, the V gene TRBV29-1; possible D gene TRBD1, 6 bases. Germline V lookup: CDR1 SQVTM, CDR2 ANQGSEA. Trimming took 7 bases from V and 2 from J, leaving 13 bases between them. The CDR3 length is 13 residues. CDR3 residues: CSADRLVTDTQYF. In nucleotides, the CDR3 is TGCAGCGCTGACAGGTTGGTCACAGATACGCAGTATTTT.

This clonotype was counted only a few times. The V call is TRBV6-2 or TRBV6-3, the J call TRBJ2-3, with 7 nucleotides matching TRBD2. There are 17 residues in the CDR3. The J segment lost 1 base and the V segment lost 0 bases, leaving 7 bases of the junction unmatched. Per the germline V gene, CDR1 is MNHEY and CDR2 is SVGEGT. The DNA for the CDR3 is TGTGCCAGCAGTTACTCGTTCGGCGGGAGCCGCACAGATACGCAGTATTTT. Translation gives CASSYSFGGSRTDTQYF.

In the case of this clonotype: This may arise from a read error, as a much more abundant clone is one base away. The genes are TRBV7-8 and TRBJ2-1; 8 nucleotides agree with TRBD2. The CDR3 sequence is 15 residues long. Germline CDR1 is SGHVS and CDR2 is FQNEAQ. The chain's CDR3 is CASSLRGGPYDEQFF. The CDR3 DNA follows: TGTGCCAGCAGCTTGCGCGGGGGGCCCTACGATGAGCAGTTCTTC. Filled out from reference TRBV7-8 and TRBJ2-1, the complete variable domain reads GAGVSQSPRYKVAKRGQDVALRCDPISGHVSLFWYQQALGQGPEFLTYFQNEAQLDKSGLPSDRFFAERPEGSVSTLKIQRTQQEDSAVYLCASSLRGGPYDEQFFGPGTRLTVL.

This clonotype was seen only once. The chain recombines TRBV12-5 with TRBJ1-1, with D possibly being TRBD1 (5 bases). The CDR3 has 12 amino acids. Deletions cut 3 bases from V and 4 bases from J, with 6 bases between. In germline, CDR1 is LGHNT, CDR2 FRNRAP. This chain's CDR3 is CASGLGTTEAFF. The CDR3 DNA reads as TGTGCTAGTGGTTTAGGGACCACTGAAGCTTTCTTT.

This clonotype appeared a few times. This sequence joins TRBV4-2 and TRBJ2-7; D is possibly TRBD1 (5 bases). CDR1 is LGHNA and CDR2 is YNFKEQ in the germline V gene. The CDR3 is made up of 15 amino acids. The V and J ends lost 0 bases and 2 bases respectively, with 11 bases between them. CDR3 bases: TGTGCCAGCAGCCAAGATAAAGACAGAACCTACGAGCAGTACTTC. Protein sequence: CASSQDKDRTYEQYF.

The rearrangement joins TRBV4-2 to TRBJ2-1; TRBD2 matches at 7 bases. Gene TRBJ2-7 matches the end of the DNA better, so the J call may be wrong. This CDR3 comprises 16 residues. Germline-derived CDR1 and CDR2 are LGHNA and YNFKEQ. DNA for the CDR3: TGTGCCAGCAGCAGACCCAGCGGGATCACCTACAATGAGCAGTACTTC. As protein: CASSRPSGITYNEQYF.

This chain links TRBV28 with TRBJ2-2; D gene ambiguous. Germline V lookup: CDR1 MDHEN, CDR2 SYDVKM. This CDR3 comprises 13 residues. With 5 bases removed from V and 3 bases from J, the gap between germline ends came to 7 bases. CDR3 protein: CASSGDHTGELFF. The CDR3 nucleotides are TGTGCCAGCAGTGGTGATCACACCGGGGAGCTGTTTTTT.